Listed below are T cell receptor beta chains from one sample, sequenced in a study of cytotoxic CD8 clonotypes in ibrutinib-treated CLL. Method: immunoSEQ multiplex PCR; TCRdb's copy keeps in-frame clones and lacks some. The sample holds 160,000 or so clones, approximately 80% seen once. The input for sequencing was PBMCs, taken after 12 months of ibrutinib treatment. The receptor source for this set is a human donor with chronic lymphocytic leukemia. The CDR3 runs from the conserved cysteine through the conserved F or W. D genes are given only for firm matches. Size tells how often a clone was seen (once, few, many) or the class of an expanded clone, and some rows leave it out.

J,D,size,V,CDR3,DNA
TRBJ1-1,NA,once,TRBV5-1,CASSPVAGSPEAFF,TGCGCCAGCAGCCCCGTCGCGGGTTCTCCTGAAGCTTTCTTT
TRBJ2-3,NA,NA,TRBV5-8,CASSLTSTDTQYF,TGTGCCAGCAGCTTAACCAGCACAGATACGCAGTATTTT
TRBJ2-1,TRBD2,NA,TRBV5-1,CASSLIEREEYEQFF,TGCGCCAGCAGCTTGATAGAGCGGGAGGAGTATGAGCAGTTCTTC
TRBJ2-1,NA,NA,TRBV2,CASSEGLRSSYNEQFF,TGTGCCAGCAGTGAGGGACTTAGGAGCTCCTACAATGAGCAGTTCTTC
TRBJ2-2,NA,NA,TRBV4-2,CASSHRRIQENVGELFF,TGTGCCAGCAGCCACCGACGGATACAGGAGAATGTCGGGGAGCTGTTTTTT
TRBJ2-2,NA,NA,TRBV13,CASSRRTGELFF,TGTGCCAGCAGCAGAAGGACCGGGGAGCTGTTTTTT
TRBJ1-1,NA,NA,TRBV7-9,CASSLDSRAWTEAFF,TGTGCCAGCAGCTTAGACTCCCGAGCGTGGACTGAAGCTTTCTTT
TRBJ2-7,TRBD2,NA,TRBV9,CASSVGAGGYEQYF,TGTGCCAGCAGCGTAGGCGCGGGGGGTTACGAGCAGTACTTC
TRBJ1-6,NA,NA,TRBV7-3,CASSLSPQRFPNSPLHF,TGTGCCAGCAGCTTATCCCCCCAACGGTTCCCGAATTCACCCCTCCACTTT
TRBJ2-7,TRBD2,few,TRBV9,CASSPEGLAGVSHF,TGTGCCAGCAGCCCGGAAGGACTAGCGGGGGTTTCGCACTTC
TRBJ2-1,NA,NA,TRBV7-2,CASSPGSYFIDEQFF,TGTGCCAGCAGCCCAGGTAGCTATTTCATCGATGAGCAGTTCTTC
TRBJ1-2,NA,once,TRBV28,CASSSGRGYTF,TGTGCCAGCAGTTCCGGACGTGGCTACACCTTC
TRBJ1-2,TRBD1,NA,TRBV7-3,CASSLTGTGGESYGYTF,TGTGCCAGCAGCTTAACGGGGACAGGGGGTGAAAGCTATGGCTACACCTTC
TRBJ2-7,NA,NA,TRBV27,CASSASSWEQYF,TGTGCCAGCAGCGCCAGCTCGTGGGAGCAGTACTTC
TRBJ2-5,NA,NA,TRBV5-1,CASSTVQGPETQYF,TGCGCCAGCAGTACAGTACAGGGACCAGAGACCCAGTACTTC
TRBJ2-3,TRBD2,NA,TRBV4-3,CASSPLAGGPPDTQYF,TGCGCCAGCAGCCCTTTAGCGGGAGGCCCCCCAGATACGCAGTATTTT
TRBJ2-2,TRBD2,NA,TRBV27,CASSLIAGGGIGELFF,TGTGCCAGCAGTTTAATAGCGGGAGGGGGGATCGGGGAGCTGTTTTTT
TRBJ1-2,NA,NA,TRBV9,CASSSSGGPYGYTF,TGTGCCAGCAGCTCAAGTGGTGGACCCTATGGCTACACCTTC
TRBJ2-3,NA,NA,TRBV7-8,CASSLAAQLRGLGTDTQYF,TGTGCCAGCAGCTTAGCGGCCCAACTACGTGGATTGGGCACAGATACGCAGTATTTT
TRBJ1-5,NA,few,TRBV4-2,CASSQEEGNQPQHF,TGTGCCAGCAGCCAAGAGGAGGGCAATCAGCCCCAGCATTTT
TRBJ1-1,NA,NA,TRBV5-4,CASSLDRVTEAFF,TGTGCCAGCAGCTTGGACAGGGTTACTGAAGCTTTCTTT
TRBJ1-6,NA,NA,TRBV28,CASSLREVNSPLHF,TGTGCCAGCAGTTTAAGGGAGGTGAATTCACCCCTCCACTTT
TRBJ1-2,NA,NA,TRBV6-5,CASTRGLLGNYGYTF,TGTGCCAGCACCAGAGGGCTGCTAGGAAACTATGGCTACACCTTC
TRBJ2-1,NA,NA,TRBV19,CASRSRVYRSNEQFF,TGTGCCAGTAGGAGTAGGGTCTACCGAAGCAATGAGCAGTTCTTC
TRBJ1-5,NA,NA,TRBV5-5,CASSLGTAVNQPQHF,TGTGCCAGCAGCTTGGGGACAGCCGTGAATCAGCCCCAGCATTTT
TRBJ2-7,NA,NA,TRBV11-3,CASSLDLDGGTEQYF,TGTGCCAGCAGCTTAGATCTCGACGGGGGCACCGAGCAGTACTTC
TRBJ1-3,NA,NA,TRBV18,CASSPRQDRSGNTIYF,TGTGCCAGCTCACCCCGACAGGACCGCTCTGGAAACACCATATATTTT
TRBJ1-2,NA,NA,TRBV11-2,CASSLDLGQRDYGYTF,TGTGCCAGCAGCTTAGATCTGGGTCAGCGGGACTATGGCTACACCTTC
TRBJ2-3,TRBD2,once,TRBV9,CASSPRAGGPTDTQYF,TGTGCCAGCAGCCCCAGGGCGGGAGGCCCCACAGATACGCAGTATTTT
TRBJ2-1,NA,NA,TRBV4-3,CASSQEPTGSYNEQFF,TGCGCCAGCAGCCAAGAACCCACAGGGTCCTACAATGAGCAGTTCTTC
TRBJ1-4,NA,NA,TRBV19,CASSIRDKRPNEKLFF,TGTGCCAGTAGTATCCGGGACAAAAGGCCAAATGAAAAACTGTTTTTT
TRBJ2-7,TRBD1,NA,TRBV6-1,CASSEYGTAYEQYF,TGTGCCAGCAGTGAATACGGGACAGCCTACGAGCAGTACTTC
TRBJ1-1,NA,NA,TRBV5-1,CASRRGGESTEAFF,TGCGCCAGTCGTCGAGGGGGTGAGAGCACTGAAGCTTTCTTT
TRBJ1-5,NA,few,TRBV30,CAWSASGRSNQPQHF,TGTGCCTGGAGTGCGAGTGGGCGAAGCAATCAGCCCCAGCATTTT
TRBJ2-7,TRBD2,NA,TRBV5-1,CASSLTSGSDNEQYF,TGCGCCAGCAGCTTGACTAGCGGGAGCGACAACGAGCAGTACTTC
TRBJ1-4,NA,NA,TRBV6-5,CASSYAAAGKLFF,TGTGCCAGCAGTTACGCGGCAGCCGGAAAACTGTTTTTT
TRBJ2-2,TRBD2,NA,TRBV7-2,CASRGGLNTGELFF,TGTGCCAGCAGGGGGGGACTAAACACCGGGGAGCTGTTTTTT
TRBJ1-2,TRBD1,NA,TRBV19,CASSVTGVYGYTF,TGTGCCAGTAGTGTTACAGGGGTCTATGGCTACACCTTC
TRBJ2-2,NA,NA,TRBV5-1,CASSLSGGNTGELFF,TGCGCCAGCAGCTTAAGTGGGGGAAACACCGGGGAGCTGTTTTTT
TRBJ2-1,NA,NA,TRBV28,CASSFDIPGDEQFF,TGTGCCAGCAGTTTCGACATCCCCGGCGATGAGCAGTTCTTC
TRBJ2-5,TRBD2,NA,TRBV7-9,CASSARLAGGKETQYF,TGTGCCAGCAGCGCCAGACTAGCGGGAGGGAAAGAGACCCAGTACTTC
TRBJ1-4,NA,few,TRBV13,CASSHINEKLFF,TGTGCCAGCAGCCATATAAACGAAAAACTGTTTTTT
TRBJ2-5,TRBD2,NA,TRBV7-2,CASSWRGTETQYF,TGTGCCAGCAGCTGGCGGGGGACAGAGACCCAGTACTTC
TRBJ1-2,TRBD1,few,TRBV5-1,CASTQRPYRGRGYGYTF,TGCGCCAGCACCCAAAGGCCCTACAGGGGGCGCGGGTATGGCTACACCTTC
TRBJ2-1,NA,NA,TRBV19,CASRFSRSSYNEQFF,TGTGCCAGTAGGTTTTCTCGTAGCTCCTACAATGAGCAGTTCTTC
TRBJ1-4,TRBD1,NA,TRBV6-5,CASSWTSGTENEKLFF,TGTGCCAGCAGTTGGACCTCCGGGACAGAGAATGAAAAACTGTTTTTT
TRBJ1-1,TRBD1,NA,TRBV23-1,CASSQRDRRIPGPKNTEAFF,TGCGCCAGCAGTCAGCGGGACAGGAGGATCCCGGGACCAAAGAACACTGAAGCTTTCTTT
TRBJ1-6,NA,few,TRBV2,CASVGQLANSPLHF,TGTGCCAGCGTAGGGCAGCTCGCCAATTCACCCCTCCACTTT
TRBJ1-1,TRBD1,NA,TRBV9,CASSAGPTGEWTTEAFF,TGTGCCAGCAGCGCCGGCCCGACAGGGGAATGGACCACTGAAGCTTTCTTT
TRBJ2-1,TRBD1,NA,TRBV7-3,CASSGGQGPYNEQFF,TGTGCCAGCAGCGGAGGACAGGGCCCCTACAATGAGCAGTTCTTC